The rows below give T cell receptor beta chains drawn from one sample of a study of CD8 T cells in Susac syndrome. TCRdb redid the calling of the immunoSEQ multiplex PCR reads with MiXCR, one entry per CDR3 protein. The repertoire holds more than 80,000 distinct CDR3 sequences, around 94% seen once, with about 0.41% in the top ten. Sequencing input: CD8+ T cells from PBMCs. These receptor sequences come from a human donor with Susac syndrome. Each CDR3 is given with its conserved first and last residue. The D gene is left open where the match is weak. Clone size appears in some rows only: once, few, many, or a class for an expanded clone.

D gene,clone size,J gene,V gene,CDR3 protein,CDR3 DNA
.,once,TRBJ2-2,TRBV27,CAARQWTGELFF,TGTGCCGCAAGACAATGGACCGGAGAGCTGTTTTTT
.,.,TRBJ2-3,TRBV9,CASSVGEGGRTDTQYF,TGTGCCAGCAGCGTAGGCGAAGGGGGTCGCACAGATACGCAGTATTTT
.,.,TRBJ2-7,TRBV5-1,CASSFSGVRDEQYF,TGCGCCAGCAGCTTCTCAGGGGTTAGGGACGAGCAGTACTTC
.,.,TRBJ2-5,TRBV29-1,CSVHLLETQYF,TGCAGCGTTCACCTTCTGGAGACCCAGTACTTC
.,once,TRBJ2-7,TRBV27,CATMGMGTYEQYF,TGTGCCACCATGGGGATGGGGACCTACGAGCAGTACTTC
.,.,TRBJ2-7,TRBV29-1,CSVARGSSYEQYF,TGCAGCGTTGCTCGGGGGAGCTCCTACGAGCAGTACTTC
.,.,TRBJ1-1,TRBV7-3,CASSLSSANTEAFF,TGTGCCAGCAGCTTATCCTCAGCGAACACTGAAGCTTTCTTT
.,.,TRBJ2-1,TRBV6-2/TRBV6-3,CASRQGGYNEQFF,TGTGCCAGCAGGCAGGGTGGCTACAATGAGCAGTTCTTC
.,.,TRBJ2-5,TRBV25-1,CASSDMEDVETQYF,TGTGCCAGCAGTGATATGGAGGACGTAGAGACCCAGTACTTC
.,.,TRBJ1-2,TRBV29-1,CSVGGGRTGYTF,TGCAGCGTTGGAGGGGGGCGAACTGGCTACACCTTC
.,.,TRBJ1-1,TRBV5-4,CASSFPPGVGDTEAFF,TGTGCCAGCAGCTTTCCCCCAGGGGTTGGGGACACTGAAGCTTTCTTT
.,.,TRBJ2-1,TRBV19,CASSARSLGEQFF,TGTGCCAGTAGTGCTCGGTCCCTCGGTGAGCAGTTCTTC
.,.,TRBJ1-2,TRBV29-1,CSVLTEYGYTF,TGCAGCGTTCTGACTGAGTATGGCTACACCTTC
TRBD1,.,TRBJ2-7,TRBV20-1,CSARVIGRGYEQYF,TGCAGTGCTAGAGTGATCGGCAGGGGGTACGAGCAGTACTTC
.,once,TRBJ2-7,TRBV15,CATSRDRMTTYEQYF,TGTGCCACCAGCAGAGATCGGATGACGACCTACGAGCAGTACTTC
.,few,TRBJ1-3,TRBV9,CASRGSGNTIYF,TGTGCCAGCAGGGGTTCTGGAAACACCATATATTTT
.,.,TRBJ2-7,TRBV13,CASSLGVNEQYF,TGTGCCAGCAGCTTAGGAGTTAACGAGCAGTACTTC